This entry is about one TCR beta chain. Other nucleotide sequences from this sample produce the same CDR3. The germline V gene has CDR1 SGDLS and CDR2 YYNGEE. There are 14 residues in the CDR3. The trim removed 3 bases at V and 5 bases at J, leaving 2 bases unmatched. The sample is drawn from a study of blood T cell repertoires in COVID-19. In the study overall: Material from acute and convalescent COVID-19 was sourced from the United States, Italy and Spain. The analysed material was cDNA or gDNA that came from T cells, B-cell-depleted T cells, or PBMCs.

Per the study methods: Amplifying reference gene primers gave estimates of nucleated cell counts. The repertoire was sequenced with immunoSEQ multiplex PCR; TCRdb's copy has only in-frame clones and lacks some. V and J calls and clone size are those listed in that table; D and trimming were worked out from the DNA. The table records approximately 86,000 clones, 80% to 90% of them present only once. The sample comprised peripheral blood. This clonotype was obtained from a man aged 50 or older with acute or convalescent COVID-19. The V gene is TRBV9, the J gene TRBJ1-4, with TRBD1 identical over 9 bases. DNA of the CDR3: TGTGCCAGCAGCGCGACAGGGGGAAATGAAAAACTGTTTTTT. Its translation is CASSATGGNEKLFF.